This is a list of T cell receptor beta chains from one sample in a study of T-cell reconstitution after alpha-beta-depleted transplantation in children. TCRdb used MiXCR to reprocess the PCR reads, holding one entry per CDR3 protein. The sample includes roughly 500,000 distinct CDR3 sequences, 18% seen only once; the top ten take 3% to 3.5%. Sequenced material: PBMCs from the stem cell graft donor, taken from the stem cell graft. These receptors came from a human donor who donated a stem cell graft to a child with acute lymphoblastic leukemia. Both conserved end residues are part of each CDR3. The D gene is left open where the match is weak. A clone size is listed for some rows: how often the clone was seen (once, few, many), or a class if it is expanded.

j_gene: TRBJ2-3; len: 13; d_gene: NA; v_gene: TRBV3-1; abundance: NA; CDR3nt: TGTGCCAGCAGCCCTGGGATGGAAGATACGCAGTATTTT; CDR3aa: CASSPGMEDTQYF
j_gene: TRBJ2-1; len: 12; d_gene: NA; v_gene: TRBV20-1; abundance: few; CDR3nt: TGCAGTGCTGATAATAATCCAGATGAGCAGTTCTTC; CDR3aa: CSADNNPDEQFF
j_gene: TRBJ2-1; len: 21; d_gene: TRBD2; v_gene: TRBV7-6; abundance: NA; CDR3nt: TGTGCCAGCAGCTTAGCGGTGGGGGGGCGGGAGGCCCTTAGCTCCTACAATGAGCAGTTCTTC; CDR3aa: CASSLAVGGREALSSYNEQFF
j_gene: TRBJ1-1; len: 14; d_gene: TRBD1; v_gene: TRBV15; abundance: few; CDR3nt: TGTGCCACCAGCTCCTGGACAGGAAGCACTGAAGCTTTCTTT; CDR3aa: CATSSWTGSTEAFF
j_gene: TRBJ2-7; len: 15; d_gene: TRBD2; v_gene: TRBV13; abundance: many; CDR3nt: TGTGCCAGCAGCTTCCGGACTAGCGGGAGCTACGAGCAGTACTTC; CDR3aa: CASSFRTSGSYEQYF
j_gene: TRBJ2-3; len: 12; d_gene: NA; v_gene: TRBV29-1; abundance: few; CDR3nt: TGCAGCGTTGATGTAGACGTCATAACGCAGTATTTT; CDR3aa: CSVDVDVITQYF
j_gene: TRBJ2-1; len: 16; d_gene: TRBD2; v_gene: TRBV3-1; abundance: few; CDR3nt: TGTGCCAGCAGCCGCTCCCTAGCGGGAGCTTCAAATGAGCAGTTCTTC; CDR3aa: CASSRSLAGASNEQFF
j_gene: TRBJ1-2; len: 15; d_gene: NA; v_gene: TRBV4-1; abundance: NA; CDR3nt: TGCGCCAGCAGCCAAGATCCGGGCAGGGCCTATGGCTACACCTTC; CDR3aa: CASSQDPGRAYGYTF
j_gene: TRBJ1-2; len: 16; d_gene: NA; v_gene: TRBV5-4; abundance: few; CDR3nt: TGTGCCAGCAGCTCAGAACAGGGAAGAACTAACTATGGCTACACCTTC; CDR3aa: CASSSEQGRTNYGYTF
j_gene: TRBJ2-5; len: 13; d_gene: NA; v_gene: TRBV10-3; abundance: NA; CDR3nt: TGTGCCATCAGTGGACAGGCCCAAGAGACCCAGTACTTC; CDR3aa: CAISGQAQETQYF
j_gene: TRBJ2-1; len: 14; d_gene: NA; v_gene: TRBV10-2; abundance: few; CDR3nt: TGCGCCAGCATTCCTGGGAGCTCCTACAATGAGCAGTTCTTC; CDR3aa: CASIPGSSYNEQFF
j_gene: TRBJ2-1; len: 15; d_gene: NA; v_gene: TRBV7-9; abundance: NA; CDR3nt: TGTGCCAGCAGCTCCCACTCGAGGGAGCAGAATGAGCAGTTCTTC; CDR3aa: CASSSHSREQNEQFF
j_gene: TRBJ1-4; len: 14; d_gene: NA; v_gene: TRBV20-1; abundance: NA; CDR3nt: TGCAGTGCTAGGGCGGGGGACTTTTCTGAAAAACTGTTTTTT; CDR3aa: CSARAGDFSEKLFF
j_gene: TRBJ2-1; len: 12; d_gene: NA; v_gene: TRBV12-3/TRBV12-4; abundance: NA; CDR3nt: TGTGCCAGCAGTTGGAGTCGGAATGAGCAGTTCTTC; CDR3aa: CASSWSRNEQFF
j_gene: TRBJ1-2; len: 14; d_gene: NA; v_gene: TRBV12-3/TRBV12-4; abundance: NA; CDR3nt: TGTGCCAGCAGTATGGGGGGCTTTAACTATGGCTACACCTTC; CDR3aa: CASSMGGFNYGYTF
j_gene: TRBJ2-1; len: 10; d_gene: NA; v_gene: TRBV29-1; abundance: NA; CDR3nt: TGCAGCGTTTACCCCAATGAGCAGTTCTTC; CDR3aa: CSVYPNEQFF
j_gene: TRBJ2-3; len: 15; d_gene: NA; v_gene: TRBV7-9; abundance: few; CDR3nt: TGTGCCAGCAGCGGCCCTGGGGGGAGCACAGATACGCAGTATTTT; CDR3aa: CASSGPGGSTDTQYF
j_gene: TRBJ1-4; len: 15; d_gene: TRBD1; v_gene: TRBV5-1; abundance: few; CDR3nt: TGCGCCAGCAGCACCGCGGGGACAGGCCTTGAAAAACTGTTTTTT; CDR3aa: CASSTAGTGLEKLFF
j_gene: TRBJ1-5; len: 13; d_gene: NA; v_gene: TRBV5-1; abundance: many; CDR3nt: TGCGCCAGCAGCTTGGCTACAAATCAGCCCCAGCATTTT; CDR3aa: CASSLATNQPQHF
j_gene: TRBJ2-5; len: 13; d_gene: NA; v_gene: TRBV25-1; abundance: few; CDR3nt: TGTGCCAGCAATCGGGCAGGGGCGGAGACCCAGTACTTC; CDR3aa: CASNRAGAETQYF
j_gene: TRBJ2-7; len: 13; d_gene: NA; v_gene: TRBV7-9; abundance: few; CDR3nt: TGTGCCAGCAGCTTAACTCTCTCGCGCGAGCAGTACTTC; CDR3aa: CASSLTLSREQYF
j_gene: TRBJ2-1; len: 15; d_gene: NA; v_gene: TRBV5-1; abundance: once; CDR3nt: TGCGCCAGCAGCTTGGTTGGGCAGGGAAGTAATGAGCAGTTCTTC; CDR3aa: CASSLVGQGSNEQFF
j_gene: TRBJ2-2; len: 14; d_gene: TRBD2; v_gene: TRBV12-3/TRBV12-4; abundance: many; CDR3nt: TGTGCCAGCAGTTTATCGGGGAGGGCCGGGGAGCTGTTTTTT; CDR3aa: CASSLSGRAGELFF
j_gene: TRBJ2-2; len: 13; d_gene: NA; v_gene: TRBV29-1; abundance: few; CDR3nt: TGCAGCGTTGGGGGAGGGAACACCGGGGAGCTGTTTTTT; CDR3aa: CSVGGGNTGELFF
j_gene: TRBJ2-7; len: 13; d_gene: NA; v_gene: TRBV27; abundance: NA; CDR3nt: TGTGCCAGCAGTTTGGGGGAGGTTTACGAGCAGTACTTC; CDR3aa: CASSLGEVYEQYF
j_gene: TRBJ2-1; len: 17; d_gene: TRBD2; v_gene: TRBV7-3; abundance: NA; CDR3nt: TGTGCCAGCAGCTCATATGGGGGACTAGAGGTTGGAAATGAGCAGTTCTTC; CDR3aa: CASSSYGGLEVGNEQFF
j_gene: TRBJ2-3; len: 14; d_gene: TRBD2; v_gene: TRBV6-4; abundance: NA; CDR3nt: TGTGCCAGCGGTCCAGCGGGGGACACAGATACGCAGTATTTT; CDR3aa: CASGPAGDTDTQYF
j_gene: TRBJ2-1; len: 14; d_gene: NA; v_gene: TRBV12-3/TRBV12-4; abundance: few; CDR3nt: TGTGCCAGCAGTCCAGTTAGCTCCTACAATGAGCAGTTCTTC; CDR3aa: CASSPVSSYNEQFF
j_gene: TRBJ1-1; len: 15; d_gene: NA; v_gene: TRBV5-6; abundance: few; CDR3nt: TGTGCCAGCAGCTACCGGACAGCATTGAACACTGAAGCTTTCTTT; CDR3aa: CASSYRTALNTEAFF
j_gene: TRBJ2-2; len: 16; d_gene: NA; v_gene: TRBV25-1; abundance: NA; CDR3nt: TGTGCCAGCCCAGACGACAAGGGTAATTGGACCGGGGAGCTGTTTTTT; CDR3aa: CASPDDKGNWTGELFF
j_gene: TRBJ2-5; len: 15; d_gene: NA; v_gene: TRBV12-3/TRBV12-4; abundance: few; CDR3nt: TGTGCCAGCAGATCGGGGGTGGCGAGGGAAGAGACCCAGTACTTC; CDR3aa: CASRSGVAREETQYF